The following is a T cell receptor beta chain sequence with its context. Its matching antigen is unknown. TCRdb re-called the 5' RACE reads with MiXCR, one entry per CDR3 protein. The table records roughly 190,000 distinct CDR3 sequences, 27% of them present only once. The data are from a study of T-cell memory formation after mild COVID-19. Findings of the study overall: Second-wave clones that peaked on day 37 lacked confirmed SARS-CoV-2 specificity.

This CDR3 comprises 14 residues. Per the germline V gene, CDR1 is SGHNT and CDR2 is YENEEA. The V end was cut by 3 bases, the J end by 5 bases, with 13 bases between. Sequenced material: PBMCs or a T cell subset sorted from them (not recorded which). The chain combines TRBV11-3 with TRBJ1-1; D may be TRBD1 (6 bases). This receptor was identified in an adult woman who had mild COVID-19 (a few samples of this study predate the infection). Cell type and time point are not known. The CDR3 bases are TGTGCCAGCAGCTTTGTAGGGGGGAGAACTGAAGCTTTCTTT. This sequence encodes CASSFVGGRTEAFF. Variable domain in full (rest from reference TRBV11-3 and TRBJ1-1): EAGVVQSPRYKIIEKKQPVAFWCNPISGHNTLYWYLQNLGQGPELLIRYENEEAVDDSQLPKDRFSAERLKGVDSTLKIQPAELGDSAVYLCASSFVGGRTEAFFGQGTRLTVV.